This T cell receptor beta chain came from a study of OX40 agonist ivuxolimab in advanced cancers. This CDR3 spans 18 amino acids. Germline V lookup: CDR1 WNHNN, CDR2 SYGVQD (reference sequence). With V trimmed by 5 bases and J by 0 bases, 9 bases remained unmatched. TCRdb's table, derived via immunoSEQ multiplex PCR, lists solely in-frame clones and lacks some. This table has about 58,000 clones, around 88% appearing once. The chain carries TRBV10-1 and TRBJ2-3; 12 bases match TRBD2. The receptor's source is an adult with an advanced solid tumor such as melanoma, head and neck, liver or kidney cancer. Sequencing used CD4+ or CD8+ T cells sorted from blood, obtained in a trial of the OX40 agonist ivuxolimab. CDR3 residues: CASSPTSGGTPSTDTQYF. As DNA, the CDR3 is TGCGCCAGCAGTCCAACTAGCGGGGGGACCCCTAGCACAGATACGCAGTATTTT.